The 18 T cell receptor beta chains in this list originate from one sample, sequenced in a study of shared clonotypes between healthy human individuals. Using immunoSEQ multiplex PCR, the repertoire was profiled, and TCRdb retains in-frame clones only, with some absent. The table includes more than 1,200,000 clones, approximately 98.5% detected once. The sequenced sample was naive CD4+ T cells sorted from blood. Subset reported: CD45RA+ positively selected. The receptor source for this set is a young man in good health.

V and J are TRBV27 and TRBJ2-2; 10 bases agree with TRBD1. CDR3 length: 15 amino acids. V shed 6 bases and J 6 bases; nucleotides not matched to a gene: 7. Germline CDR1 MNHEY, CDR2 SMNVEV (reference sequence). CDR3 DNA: TGTGCCAGCAGGAGACCGGGACAGGGGTCCGGGGAGCTGTTTTTT. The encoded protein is CASRRPGQGSGELFF.

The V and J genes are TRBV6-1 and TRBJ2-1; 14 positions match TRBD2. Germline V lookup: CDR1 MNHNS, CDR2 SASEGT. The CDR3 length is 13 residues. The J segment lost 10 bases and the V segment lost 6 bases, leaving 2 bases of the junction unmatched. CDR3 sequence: CASSGLAGGEQFF. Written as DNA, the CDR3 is TGTGCCAGCAGCGGACTAGCGGGAGGAGAGCAGTTCTTC.

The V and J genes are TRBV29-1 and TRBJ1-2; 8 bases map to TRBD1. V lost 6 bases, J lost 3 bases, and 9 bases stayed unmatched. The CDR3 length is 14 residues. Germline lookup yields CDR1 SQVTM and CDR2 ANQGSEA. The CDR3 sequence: CSVTNRGGDYGYTF. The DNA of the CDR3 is TGCAGCGTAACTAACAGGGGGGGGGACTATGGCTACACCTTC.

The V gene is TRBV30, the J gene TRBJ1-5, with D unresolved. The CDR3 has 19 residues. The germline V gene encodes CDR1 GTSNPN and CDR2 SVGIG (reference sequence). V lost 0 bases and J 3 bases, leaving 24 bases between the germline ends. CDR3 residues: CAWSVHKGPGPDSNQPQHF. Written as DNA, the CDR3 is TGTGCCTGGAGTGTGCATAAGGGCCCGGGCCCCGATTCCAATCAGCCCCAGCATTTT.

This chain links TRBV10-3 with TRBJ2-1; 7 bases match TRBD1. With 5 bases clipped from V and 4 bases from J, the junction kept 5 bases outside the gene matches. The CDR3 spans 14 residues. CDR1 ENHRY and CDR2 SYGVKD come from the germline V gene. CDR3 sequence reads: CAISLGTAYNEQFF. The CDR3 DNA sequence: TGTGCCATCAGTCTTGGGACAGCTTACAATGAGCAGTTCTTC.

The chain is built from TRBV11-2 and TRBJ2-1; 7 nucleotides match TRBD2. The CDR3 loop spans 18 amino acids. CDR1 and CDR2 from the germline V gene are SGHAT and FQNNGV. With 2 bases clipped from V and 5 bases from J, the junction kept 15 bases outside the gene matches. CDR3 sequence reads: CASSLLGVSLADHNEQFF. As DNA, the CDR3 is TGTGCCAGCAGCTTATTAGGCGTTAGTCTAGCGGACCACAATGAGCAGTTCTTC.

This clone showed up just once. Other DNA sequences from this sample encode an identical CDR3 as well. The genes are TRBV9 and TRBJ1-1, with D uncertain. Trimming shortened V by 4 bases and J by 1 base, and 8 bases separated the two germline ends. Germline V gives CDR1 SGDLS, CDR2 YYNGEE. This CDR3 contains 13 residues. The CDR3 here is CASSRSGNTEAFF. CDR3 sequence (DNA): TGTGCCAGCAGCAGATCGGGGAACACTGAAGCTTTCTTT.

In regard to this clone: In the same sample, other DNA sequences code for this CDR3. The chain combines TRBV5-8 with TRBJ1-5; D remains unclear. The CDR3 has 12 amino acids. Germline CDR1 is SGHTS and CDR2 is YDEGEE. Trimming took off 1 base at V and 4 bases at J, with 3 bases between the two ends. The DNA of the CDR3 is TGTGCCAGCAGCTTGAATAATCAGCCCCAGCATTTT. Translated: CASSLNNQPQHF.

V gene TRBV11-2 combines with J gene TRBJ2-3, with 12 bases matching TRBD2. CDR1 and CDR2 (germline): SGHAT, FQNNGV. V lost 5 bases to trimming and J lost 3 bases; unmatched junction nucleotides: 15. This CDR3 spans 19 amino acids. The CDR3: CASSPKETSGRIPTDTQYF. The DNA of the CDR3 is TGTGCCAGCAGCCCCAAGGAGACTAGCGGGAGAATCCCTACAGATACGCAGTATTTT.

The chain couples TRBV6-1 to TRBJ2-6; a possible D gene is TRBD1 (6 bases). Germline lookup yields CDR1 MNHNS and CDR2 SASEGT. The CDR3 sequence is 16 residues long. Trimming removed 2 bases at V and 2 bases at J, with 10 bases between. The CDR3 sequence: CASSEYRVAGANVLTF. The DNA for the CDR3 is TGTGCCAGCAGTGAATACAGGGTGGCTGGGGCCAACGTCCTGACTTTC.

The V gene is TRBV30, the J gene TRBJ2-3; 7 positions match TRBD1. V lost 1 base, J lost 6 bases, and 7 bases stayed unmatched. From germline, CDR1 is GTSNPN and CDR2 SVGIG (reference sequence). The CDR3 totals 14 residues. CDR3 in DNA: TGTGCCTGGAGTGAAGGGGGCGTCGGGGATACGCAGTATTTT. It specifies CAWSEGGVGDTQYF. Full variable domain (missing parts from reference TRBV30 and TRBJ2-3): SQTIHQWPATLVQPVGSPLSLECTVEGTSNPNLYWYRQAAGRGLQLLFYSVGIGQISSEVPQNLSASRPQDRQFILSSKKLLLSDSGFYLCAWSEGGVGDTQYFGPGTRLTVL.

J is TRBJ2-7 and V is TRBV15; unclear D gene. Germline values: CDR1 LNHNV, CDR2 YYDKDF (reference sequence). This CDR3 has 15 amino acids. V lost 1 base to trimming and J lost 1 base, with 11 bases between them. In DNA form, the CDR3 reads TGTGCCACCAGCAGAGTGGCAGCCTGGTCCTACGAGCAGTACTTC. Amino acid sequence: CATSRVAAWSYEQYF.

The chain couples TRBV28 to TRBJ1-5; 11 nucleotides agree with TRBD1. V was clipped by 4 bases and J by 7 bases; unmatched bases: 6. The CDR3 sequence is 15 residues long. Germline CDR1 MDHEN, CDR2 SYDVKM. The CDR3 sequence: CASSYGTGGRQPQHF. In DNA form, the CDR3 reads TGTGCCAGCAGTTATGGGACAGGGGGAAGGCAGCCCCAGCATTTT.

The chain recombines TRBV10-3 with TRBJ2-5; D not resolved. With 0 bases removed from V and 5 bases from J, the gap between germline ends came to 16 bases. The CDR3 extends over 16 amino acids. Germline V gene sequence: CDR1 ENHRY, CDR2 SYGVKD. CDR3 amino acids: CAISESGPLLGETQYF. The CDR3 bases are TGTGCCATCAGTGAGTCTGGGCCCCTCTTGGGGGAGACCCAGTACTTC.

This CDR3 reads CASRVFRDRYTDTQYF. The CDR3 DNA follows: TGTGCCAGCAGAGTTTTCCGGGACAGATACACAGATACGCAGTATTTT. This sequence joins TRBV2 and TRBJ2-3, with 7 bases aligning to TRBD1. The V gene end was trimmed by 6 bases and the J gene end by 2 bases; junction bases not matched to a gene: 11. Germline values: CDR1 SNHLY, CDR2 FYNNEI. The CDR3 sequence is 16 residues long. Full variable domain (rest looked up from reference TRBV2 and TRBJ2-3): EPEVTQTPSHQVTQMGQEVILRCVPISNHLYFYWYRQILGQKVEFLVSFYNNEISEKSEIFDDQFSVERPDGSNFTLKIRSTKLEDSAMYFCASRVFRDRYTDTQYFGPGTRLTVL.

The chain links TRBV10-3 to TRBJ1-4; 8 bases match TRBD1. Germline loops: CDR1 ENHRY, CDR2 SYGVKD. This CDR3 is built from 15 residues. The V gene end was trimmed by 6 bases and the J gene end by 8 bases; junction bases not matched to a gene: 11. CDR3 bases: TGTGCCATCAGCCTCAACAGGGGGTACGAAGAAAAACTGTTTTTT. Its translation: CAISLNRGYEEKLFF.

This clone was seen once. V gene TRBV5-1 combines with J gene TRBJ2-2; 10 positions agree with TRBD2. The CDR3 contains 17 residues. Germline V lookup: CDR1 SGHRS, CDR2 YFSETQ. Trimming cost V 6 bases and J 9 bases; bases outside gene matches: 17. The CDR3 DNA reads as TGCGCCAGCACCACCGGAGGGCTAGCGGGGGCTGACCGGGAGCTGTTTTTT. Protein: CASTTGGLAGADRELFF. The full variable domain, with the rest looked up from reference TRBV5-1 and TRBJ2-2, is KAGVTQTPRYLIKTRGQQVTLSCSPISGHRSVSWYQQTPGQGLQFLFEYFSETQRNKGNFPGRFSGRQFSNSRSEMNVSTLELGDSALYLCASTTGGLAGADRELFFGEGSRLTVL.

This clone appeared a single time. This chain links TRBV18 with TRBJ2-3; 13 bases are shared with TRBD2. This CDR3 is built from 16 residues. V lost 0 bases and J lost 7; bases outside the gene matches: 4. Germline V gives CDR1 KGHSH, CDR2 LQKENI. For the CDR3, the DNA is TGTGCCAGCTCACCACCCGGACTAGCGGGAGTTAATACGCAGTATTTT. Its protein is CASSPPGLAGVNTQYF.